This entry describes one T cell receptor (beta chain). Under the authors' procedure: ImmunoSEQ output lacked quality scores and full-length reads, limiting matched filtering. Libraries were prepared by immunoSEQ multiplex PCR; TCRdb keeps only in-frame clonotypes and omits some of them. The D gene and trimming were derived from the DNA, and the V and J assignments and clone size from that table. The data hold under 150,000 clones, with about two thirds observed a single time. V was shortened by 5 bases and J by 0 bases, with 14 bases between the two germline ends. The CDR3 extends over 16 amino acids. Germline CDR1 and CDR2: SGHDN and FVKESK. The sample belongs to a study of shared clonotypes between healthy human individuals. On the study more broadly: Three plates were used per donor for CD4 naive, three for CD4 memory, two for CD8 naive and one for CD8 memory.

With CCR7-negative CD45RA+ TemRA cells, CD45RO+ cells were combined in CD8 memory. The sample consisted of memory CD8+ T cells sorted from blood. Subset meaning: CD45RO+ cells pooled with CCR7-negative TemRA cells. The sequence was collected from a woman aged 25 to 39 in good health. The gene calls are TRBV14 and TRBJ2-1; D may be TRBD1 or TRBD2 (5 bases each). The CDR3 region has the DNA TGTGCCAGCAGCTGGGTCGGGGCGAGCTCCTACAATGAGCAGTTCTTC. This translates into CASSWVGASSYNEQFF.